One and the same sample provided the 20 T cell receptor beta chains below, sequenced in a study of T cell responses to AZD1222 COVID-19 vaccine. Generated by immunoSEQ multiplex PCR, the TCRdb table keeps only in-frame clones and is missing some. This sample yields more than 70,000 clones, of which 75% to 90% are seen a single time; approximately 15% belongs to the top ten. Sequenced here: peripheral blood, sampled on day 0 of AZD1222 vaccination. These receptors all stem from an adult in good health.

The CDR3 protein is CASSYLYNEQFF. CDR3 nucleotide sequence: TGTGCCAGCAGTTACCTCTACAATGAGCAGTTCTTC. J is TRBJ2-1 and V is TRBV6-5; D is unresolved. This CDR3 comprises 12 residues. Per the germline V gene, CDR1 is MNHEY and CDR2 is SVGAGI. V gave up 2 bases and J gave up 3 bases, with 2 bases separating them.

The chain employs TRBV18 and TRBJ1-3; D unresolved. The CDR3 is made up of 17 amino acids. The V end lost 2 bases, the J end lost 0 bases, and 14 bases lay between the germline ends. The germline V gene has CDR1 KGHSH and CDR2 LQKENI. CDR3 sequence reads: CASSPSTPTVSGNTIYF. The CDR3 bases are TGTGCCAGCTCACCATCGACGCCAACTGTCTCTGGAAACACCATATATTTT.

The CDR3 nucleotides read TGTGCCAGCAGCGTAGAAGGAGGAGCGTTGGCCTATGGCTACACCTTC. It encodes CASSVEGGALAYGYTF. The genes are TRBV9 and TRBJ1-2; unclear D gene. Trimming took off 0 bases at V and 4 bases at J, with 16 bases between the two ends. CDR3 length: 16 residues. Germline V gene lookup returns CDR1 SGDLS and CDR2 YYNGEE.

The chain combines TRBV16 with TRBJ1-1; D uncertain. V was clipped by 3 bases and J by 5 bases, with 13 bases between them. This CDR3 is built from 14 residues. Germline lookup yields CDR1 KGHSY and CDR2 FQNENV. For the CDR3, the DNA is TGTGCCAGCAGCCATCCAGGAGGAGGGACTGAAGCTTTCTTT. This sequence encodes CASSHPGGGTEAFF.

This clone was picked up one time. The chain joins TRBV18 to TRBJ1-1, with TRBD1 as a possible D gene (6 bases). The CDR3 is 14 residues long. CDR1 and CDR2 (germline): KGHSH, LQKENI. V lost 2 bases, J lost 4 bases, and 11 bases lay in between. The chain's CDR3 is CASSPSLQGTEAFF. The CDR3 coding sequence is TGTGCCAGCTCACCATCGCTACAGGGCACTGAAGCTTTCTTT.

V gene TRBV2 combines with J gene TRBJ1-6, with D unclear. CDR1 and CDR2 (germline): SNHLY, FYNNEI. The CDR3 length is 15 residues. The V gene lost 2 bases and the J gene lost 16 bases, with 21 bases spanning the gap. CDR3 in amino acids: CASSESRTGTSTLHF. The CDR3 nucleotides are TGTGCCAGCAGTGAAAGTCGGACGGGTACTAGTACACTCCACTTT.

The chain couples TRBV12-3 or TRBV12-4 to TRBJ1-2; TRBD1 agrees at 9 bases. CDR3 length: 13 residues. Unmatched junction bases numbered 3, after V lost 6 bases and J lost 4 bases. The CDR3 coding sequence is TGTGCCAGCAGCCAACAGGGGGCCTATGGCTACACCTTC. It translates to CASSQQGAYGYTF.

This sequence joins TRBV15 and TRBJ2-1; D call uncertain. The V gene's germline CDR1 is LNHNV and CDR2 YYDKDF (reference sequence). The ends were cut back, 0 bases at V and 2 bases at J, with 14 bases in the middle. CDR3 length: 17 residues. The CDR3 nucleotides read TGTGCCACCAGCAGAGATATGGGCCGCGGACCCTACAATGAGCAGTTCTTC. This codes for CATSRDMGRGPYNEQFF. Supplemented by reference TRBV15 and TRBJ2-1, the full variable domain reads DAMVIQNPRYQVTQFGKPVTLSCSQTLNHNVMYWYQQKSSQAPKLLFHYYDKDFNNEADTPDNFQSRRPNTSFCFLDIRSPGLGDTAMYLCATSRDMGRGPYNEQFFGPGTRLTVL.

The chain joins TRBV13 to TRBJ2-5; D is possibly TRBD1 (5 bases). The germline V gene has CDR1 PRHDT and CDR2 FYEKMQ (reference sequence). CDR3 length: 15 amino acids. V was clipped by 2 bases and J by 1 base, with 11 bases between them. For the CDR3, the DNA is TGTGCCAGCAGCTTAAGGGGCGAGTCCCAAGAGACCCAGTACTTC. It is translated as CASSLRGESQETQYF.

The V and J genes are TRBV7-9 and TRBJ1-2, with D hard to call. There are 11 residues in the CDR3. Germline V gives CDR1 SEHNR, CDR2 FQNEAQ (reference sequence). The V end lost 5 bases, the J end lost 4 bases, and 5 bases lay between the germline ends. The CDR3 coding sequence is TGTGCCAGCAGCCGATCCTATGGCTACACCTTC. It encodes CASSRSYGYTF.

The CDR3 reads CASSRLQANTEAFF. The CDR3, as DNA: TGTGCCAGCAGCAGGTTACAGGCGAACACTGAAGCTTTCTTT. V and J are TRBV21-1 and TRBJ1-1; the DNA was not used to check the table's D call, TRBD1. TRBV21-1 is listed as a pseudogene. The CDR3 totals 14 residues.

This chain links TRBV6-5 with TRBJ1-5; D is unclear. Germline V gene data show CDR1 as MNHEY and CDR2 as SVGAGI. The CDR3 has 14 residues. V dropped 8 bases and J dropped 0 bases, with 11 bases sitting between them. The CDR3 reads CASAQKYSNQPQHF. The CDR3 DNA follows: TGTGCCAGCGCGCAGAAGTATAGCAATCAGCCCCAGCATTTT.

Only a few counts were recorded for this clone. The chain combines TRBV4-2 with TRBJ2-7; D is perhaps TRBD1 (5 bases). The CDR3 is 15 amino acids. The V end lost 0 bases, the J end lost 3 bases, and 12 bases lay between the germline ends. Germline V gene lookup returns CDR1 LGHNA and CDR2 YNFKEQ. The DNA for the CDR3 is TGTGCCAGCAGCCAAGAATGGCCAGGGAACTACGAGCAGTACTTC. Protein: CASSQEWPGNYEQYF.

This clone was seen only once. The rearrangement uses TRBV7-2 and TRBJ2-7; 10 bases are shared with TRBD1. This CDR3 has 15 amino acids. The germline gives CDR1 SGHTA, CDR2 FQGNSA. J gave up 3 bases and V 4 bases, and 6 bases lay outside the gene matches. CDR3 amino acids: CASSSRTGGYYEQYF. Written as DNA, the CDR3 is TGTGCCAGCAGCTCGAGGACAGGGGGTTACTACGAGCAGTACTTC.

A single count supports this clone. The rearrangement links TRBV5-5 to TRBJ1-2, with 12 bases fitting TRBD1. Germline loops: CDR1 SGHKS, CDR2 YYEKEE (reference sequence). The CDR3 covers 17 residues. The V segment lost 5 bases and the J segment 5 bases; nucleotides outside the gene matches: 13. CDR3 loop: CASRLTGTGGDVYGYTF. The CDR3 nucleotides read TGTGCCAGCAGGCTCACCGGGACAGGGGGCGATGTTTATGGCTACACCTTC.

This chain joins TRBV6-5 and TRBJ1-2; D uncertain. Between the trimmed V and J ends, which lost 6 bases and 2 bases, there was a span of 7 bases. CDR1 is MNHEY and CDR2 is SVGAGI in the germline V gene. The CDR3 runs 12 residues. DNA of the CDR3: TGTGCCAGCAGGAATAGAAACTATGGCTACACCTTC. Its translation: CASRNRNYGYTF.

This chain connects TRBV7-8 to TRBJ1-1; D perhaps matches TRBD1 (5 bases). Deletions cut 6 bases from V and 1 base from J, with 9 bases between. CDR3 length: 13 residues. From germline, CDR1 is SGHVS and CDR2 FQNEAQ. CDR3 sequence reads: CASRRQQNTEAFF. CDR3 sequence (DNA): TGTGCCAGCAGGAGACAGCAGAACACTGAAGCTTTCTTT. Full variable domain (remainder filled in from reference TRBV7-8 and TRBJ1-1): GAGVSQSPRYKVAKRGQDVALRCDPISGHVSLFWYQQALGQGPEFLTYFQNEAQLDKSGLPSDRFFAERPEGSVSTLKIQRTQQEDSAVYLCASRRQQNTEAFFGQGTRLTVV.

This chain links TRBV28 with TRBJ1-6, with unresolved D. Germline CDR1 MDHEN, CDR2 SYDVKM. CDR3 size: 12 residues. The V gene lost 8 bases and the J gene lost 8 bases, with 10 bases spanning the gap. In DNA form, the CDR3 reads TGTGCCAGCGTGGCCAGAGATTCACCCCTCCACTTT. Its protein is CASVARDSPLHF. The full variable domain, with the rest looked up from reference TRBV28 and TRBJ1-6, is DVKVTQSSRYLVKRTGEKVFLECVQDMDHENMFWYRQDPGLGLRLIYFSYDVKMKEKGDIPEGYSVSREKKERFSLILESASTNQTSMYLCASVARDSPLHFGNGTRLTVT.

Remarks on this clone: One end of the junction is discordant with germline, which a read error may explain. The V and J genes are TRBV7-7 and TRBJ1-1; D is ambiguous. Germline V lookup: CDR1 SSHAT, CDR2 FNYEAQ (reference sequence). CDR3 length equals 13 residues. CDR3 nucleotide sequence: TGTGCTAGCAGCTTAAAGGAGAACACTGAAGCTTTCTTT. This sequence encodes CASSLKENTEAFF.

The chain has TRBV7-2 and TRBJ1-5, with TRBD1 matching 7 bases. Trimming removed 3 bases from V and 6 bases from J; junction bases left unmatched: 2. CDR1 is SGHTA and CDR2 is FQGNSA in the germline V gene. CDR3 length: 13 residues. The CDR3 is CASSFEGAQPQHF. CDR3 DNA sequence: TGTGCCAGCAGCTTTGAGGGGGCTCAGCCCCAGCATTTT.